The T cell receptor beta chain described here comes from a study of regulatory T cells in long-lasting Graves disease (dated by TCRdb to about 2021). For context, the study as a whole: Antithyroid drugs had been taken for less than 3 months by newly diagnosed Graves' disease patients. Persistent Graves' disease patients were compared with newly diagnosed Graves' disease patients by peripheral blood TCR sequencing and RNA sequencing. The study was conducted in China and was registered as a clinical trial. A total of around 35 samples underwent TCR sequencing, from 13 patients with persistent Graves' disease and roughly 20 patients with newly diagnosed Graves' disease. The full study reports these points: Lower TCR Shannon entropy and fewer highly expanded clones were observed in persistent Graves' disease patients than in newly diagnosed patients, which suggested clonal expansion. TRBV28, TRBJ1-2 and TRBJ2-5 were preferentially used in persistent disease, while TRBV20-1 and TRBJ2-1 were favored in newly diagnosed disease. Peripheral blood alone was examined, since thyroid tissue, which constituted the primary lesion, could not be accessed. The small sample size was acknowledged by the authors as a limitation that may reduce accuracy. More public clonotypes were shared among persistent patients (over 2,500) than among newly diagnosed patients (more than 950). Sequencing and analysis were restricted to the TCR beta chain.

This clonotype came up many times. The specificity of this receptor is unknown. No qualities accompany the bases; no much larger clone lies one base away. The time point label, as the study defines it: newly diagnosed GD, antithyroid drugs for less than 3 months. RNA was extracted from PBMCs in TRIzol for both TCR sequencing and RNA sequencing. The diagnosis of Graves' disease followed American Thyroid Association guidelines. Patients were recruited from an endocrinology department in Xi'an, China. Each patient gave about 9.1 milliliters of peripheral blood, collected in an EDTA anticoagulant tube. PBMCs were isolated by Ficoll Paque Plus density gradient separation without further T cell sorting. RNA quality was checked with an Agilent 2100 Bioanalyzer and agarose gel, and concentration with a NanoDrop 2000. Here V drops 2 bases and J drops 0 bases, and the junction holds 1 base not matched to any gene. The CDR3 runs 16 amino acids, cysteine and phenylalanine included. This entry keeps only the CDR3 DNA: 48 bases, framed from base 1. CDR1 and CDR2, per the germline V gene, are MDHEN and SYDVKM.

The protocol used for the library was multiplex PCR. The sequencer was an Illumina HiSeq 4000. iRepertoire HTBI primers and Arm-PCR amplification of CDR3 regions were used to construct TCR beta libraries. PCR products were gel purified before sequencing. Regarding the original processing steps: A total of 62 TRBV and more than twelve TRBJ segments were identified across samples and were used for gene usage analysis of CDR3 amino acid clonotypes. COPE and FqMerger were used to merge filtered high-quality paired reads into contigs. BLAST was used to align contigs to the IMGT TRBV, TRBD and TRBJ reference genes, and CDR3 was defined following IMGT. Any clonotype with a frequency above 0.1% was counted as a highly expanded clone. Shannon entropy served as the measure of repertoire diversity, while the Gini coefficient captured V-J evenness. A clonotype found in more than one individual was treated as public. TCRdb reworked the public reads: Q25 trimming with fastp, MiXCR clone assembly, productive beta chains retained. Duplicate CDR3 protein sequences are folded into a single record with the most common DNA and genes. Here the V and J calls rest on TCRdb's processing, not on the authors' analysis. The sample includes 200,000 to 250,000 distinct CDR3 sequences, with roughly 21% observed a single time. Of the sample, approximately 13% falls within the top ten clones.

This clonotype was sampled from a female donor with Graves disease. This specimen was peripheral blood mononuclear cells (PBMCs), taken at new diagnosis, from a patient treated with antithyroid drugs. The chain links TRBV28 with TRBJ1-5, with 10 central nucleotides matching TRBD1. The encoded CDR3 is CASSLRTGGSNQPQHF. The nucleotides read TGTGCCAGCAGTTTAAGGACAGGGGGTAGCAATCAGCCCCAGCATTTT.